A selection of T cell receptor beta chains follows, all from one sample in a study of blood T cell repertoires in COVID-19. TCRdb's table, derived via immunoSEQ multiplex PCR, lists solely in-frame clones and lacks some. The sample has 290,000 or so clones, roughly nine tenths seen once. The source material was peripheral blood. These receptor sequences come from a woman in her twenties or thirties with COVID-19, enrolled during active disease. Both conserved end residues are part of each CDR3. D genes are given only for firm matches. Rows give clone size only sometimes, using once, few, many, or a class for an expanded clone.

>TRBJ1-2|TRBV5-1|once|TRBD1
TGCGCCAGCGCCCCCGGGACAGGGAACTATGGCTACACCTTC
CASAPGTGNYGYTF
>TRBJ2-3|TRBV3-1/TRBV3-2|-|-
TGTGCCAGCAGCCAGCGAGTAATTGGCACAGATACGCAGTATTTT
CASSQRVIGTDTQYF
>TRBJ2-2|TRBV12-3/TRBV12-4|-|TRBD1
TGTGCCAGCAGTGGGACAGGCCAGCTGTTTTTT
CASSGTGQLFF
>TRBJ1-2|TRBV19|-|TRBD1
TGTGCCAGTAGTGTAAACCGGGACAGGGGGCAAGGCTACACCTTC
CASSVNRDRGQGYTF
>TRBJ1-2|TRBV5-1|-|-
TGCGCCAGCAGCTTATCGACGGGTGGCTACACCTTC
CASSLSTGGYTF
>TRBJ2-5|TRBV6-1|-|-
TGTGCCAGCAGTGATTCCCTACCGACCCAGTACTTC
CASSDSLPTQYF
>TRBJ2-1|TRBV29-1|-|TRBD2
TGCAGCGTTGAAGGGTCCTCGACTAGCGGGCGGGAGGGTGAGCAGTTCTTC
CSVEGSSTSGREGEQFF
>TRBJ2-2|TRBV5-1|once|TRBD1
TGCGCCAGCAGCTGGACAGGGGTTGACACCGGGGAGCTGTTTTTT
CASSWTGVDTGELFF
>TRBJ2-7|TRBV19|once|-
TGTGCCATCGCAGCGGGCGCTGGGTACGAGCAGTACTTC
CAIAAGAGYEQYF
>TRBJ1-3|TRBV15|many|-
TGTGCCACCAGCACCCTTAGGACAGCTTTCTCTGGAAACACCATATATTTT
CATSTLRTAFSGNTIYF
>TRBJ1-5|TRBV7-9|-|-
TGTGCCAGCGCAGACTCGACGGCTAGCAATCAGCCCCAGCATTTT
CASADSTASNQPQHF
>TRBJ1-1|TRBV19|-|-
TGTGCCAGTGGACAGCTACCGAACACTGAAGCTTTCTTT
CASGQLPNTEAFF
>TRBJ2-5|TRBV12-5|-|TRBD2
TGTGCTAGTGGTTTGGGACTAGCGGGAGTAAGGGAGACCCAGTACTTC
CASGLGLAGVRETQYF
>TRBJ2-5|TRBV5-1|once|-
TGCGCCAGCAGCTTGGAAGGATCTAGCTCACTCTTGGGGGAGACCCAGTACTTC
CASSLEGSSSLLGETQYF
>TRBJ2-7|TRBV5-6|-|-
TGTGCCAGCAGCTTGGCCAGCGCAGCAAAACACTACGAGCAGTACTTC
CASSLASAAKHYEQYF
>TRBJ1-5|TRBV28|-|TRBD1
TGTGCCAGCACCGGGACAGCTTATAGCAATCAGCCCCAGCATTTT
CASTGTAYSNQPQHF
>TRBJ2-2|TRBV2|-|-
TGTGCCAGCAGTGAGTCCCCCGTTGTCCCAATTCGAGGTGACACCGGGGAGCTGTTTTTT
CASSESPVVPIRGDTGELFF
>TRBJ2-1|TRBV27|-|TRBD1
TGTGCCAGCACCTCTCTGACAGGGATAATTTACAATGAGCAGTTCTTC
CASTSLTGIIYNEQFF
>TRBJ2-1|TRBV6-5|-|-
TGTGCCAGCATGGAGGGGCCGAGAAATGAGCAGTTCTTC
CASMEGPRNEQFF
>TRBJ2-1|TRBV28|-|TRBD1
TGTGCCAGCAGTTCCAGGACAGGGGACGAGCAGTTCTTC
CASSSRTGDEQFF
>TRBJ2-3|TRBV10-3|-|TRBD1
TGTGCCAACGGGGACAGCGTCGCAGATACGCAGTATTTT
CANGDSVADTQYF
>TRBJ2-2|TRBV30|-|TRBD2
TGTGCCTGGAGTCGGCTAGCGGGAGACCTGACGAACACCGGGGAGCTGTTTTTT
CAWSRLAGDLTNTGELFF
>TRBJ1-1|TRBV7-6|once|TRBD1
TGTGCCAGCAGCTTAGGGGGACAGGGGAACACTGAAGCTTTCTTT
CASSLGGQGNTEAFF
>TRBJ2-7|TRBV5-8|-|-
TGTGCCAGCAGCCCTTACATGGGAGCCTACGAGCAGTACTTC
CASSPYMGAYEQYF
>TRBJ2-1|TRBV11-2|-|TRBD2
TGTGCCAGCACCATGACTAGCGGGAGTAGAGATGAGCAGTTCTTC
CASTMTSGSRDEQFF
>TRBJ2-5|TRBV10-2|-|TRBD2
TGCGCCAGCAGTGGGGTAGCGGGAGGCCAAGGGGAGACCCAGTACTTC
CASSGVAGGQGETQYF
>TRBJ2-5|TRBV30|-|TRBD2
TGTGCCTACCGACTAGCGGGTTACCAAGAGACCCAGTACTTC
CAYRLAGYQETQYF
>TRBJ2-2|TRBV24-1|-|TRBD1
TGTGCCACCAGTGATTTCGGGACAGGGTCCACCGGGGAGCTGTTTTTT
CATSDFGTGSTGELFF
>TRBJ1-1|TRBV6-1|-|-
TGTGCCAGCAGTGAAGCGGGGGGAGTCACTGAAGCTTTCTTT
CASSEAGGVTEAFF
>TRBJ1-1|TRBV30|-|TRBD1
TGTGCCTGGCAGTTAGGGGGCGGCACTGAAGCTTTCTTT
CAWQLGGGTEAFF
>TRBJ2-7|TRBV5-1|-|TRBD1
TGCGCCAGCAGCTTGGAGGGGACAGGGTCCTACGAGCAGTACTTC
CASSLEGTGSYEQYF
>TRBJ2-1|TRBV29-1|-|TRBD2
TGCAGCGTTGTAGGGCCTCTAGCGGGAGCTGAGCAGTTCTTC
CSVVGPLAGAEQFF
>TRBJ1-2|TRBV2|once|-
TGTGCCAGCAGTGAGACAGGAAACTATGGCTACACCTTC
CASSETGNYGYTF
>TRBJ1-1|TRBV10-3|-|TRBD1
TGTGCCATCAGGGGAGACAGGGGGGGAACTGAAGCTTTCTTT
CAIRGDRGGTEAFF
>TRBJ2-1|TRBV9|-|TRBD2
TGTGCCAGCAGCGTAGTGATAGCGGGAACCTACAATGAGCAGTTCTTC
CASSVVIAGTYNEQFF
>TRBJ2-2|TRBV27|-|-
TGTGCCAGCAGTTTATCAACAGGGATGTTTGGCGGGGAGCTGTTTTTT
CASSLSTGMFGGELFF
>TRBJ1-1|TRBV6-1|-|-
TGTGCCAGCAGTGAAGCGTTTTATAAGCGGGAAGAAGCTTTCTTT
CASSEAFYKREEAFF
>TRBJ2-3|TRBV7-6|-|-
TGTGCCAGCAGCCCTTCGACAGGTATTACGGCTCCCACAGATACGCAGTATTTT
CASSPSTGITAPTDTQYF
>TRBJ1-5|TRBV5-1|-|-
TGCGCCAGCAGTCCAACCCGGGGAGAGCCCCAGCATTTT
CASSPTRGEPQHF
>TRBJ1-2|TRBV29-1|-|TRBD1
TGCAGCGTTGAAGGGAGGGGGCATCAGGGCTACACCTTC
CSVEGRGHQGYTF
>TRBJ1-2|TRBV7-3|-|-
TGTGCCAGCAGCTTAAAGACCCGGACAGACTACTATGGCTACACCTTC
CASSLKTRTDYYGYTF
>TRBJ2-5|TRBV4-1|-|-
TGCGCCAGCAGCCGAACCTCGGCCGGGGAAGAGACCCAGTACTTC
CASSRTSAGEETQYF
>TRBJ2-5|TRBV12-3/TRBV12-4|few|-
TGTGCCAGCAGTCCGCGGTTGGGGACCCAGTACTTC
CASSPRLGTQYF
>TRBJ1-2|TRBV7-2|-|TRBD1
TGTGCCAGCAGCTCCAGGGGGCGCTCGGGGGGCTACACCTTC
CASSSRGRSGGYTF
>TRBJ1-3|TRBV5-1|many|-
TGCGCCAGCAGCTTAAACTTACAGGGAACTGGAAACACCATATATTTT
CASSLNLQGTGNTIYF
>TRBJ1-4|TRBV19|-|-
TGTGCCAGTAGTCCCTCGGACAGACGCGGTCTAAATGAAAAACTGTTTTTT
CASSPSDRRGLNEKLFF
>TRBJ1-1|TRBV13|-|TRBD1
TGTGCCAGCACTATCGTGGGACAGAGGAACACTGAAGCTTTCTTT
CASTIVGQRNTEAFF
>TRBJ2-2|TRBV6-4|once|-
TGTGCCAGCAGTGTCCTAGCCACCGGGGAGCTGTTTTTT
CASSVLATGELFF
>TRBJ2-3|TRBV7-2|-|TRBD2
TGTGCCAGCAGCTTAGAATCGGGCGGACTAGCGGGAGAGACAGATACGCAGTATTTT
CASSLESGGLAGETDTQYF
>TRBJ2-2|TRBV5-4|-|TRBD2
TGTGCCAGCAGCTTGGGGAGCGGGAGGTACACCGGGGAGCTGTTTTTT
CASSLGSGRYTGELFF
>TRBJ2-2|TRBV16|-|TRBD2
TGTGCCAGCAGCCCCCGACTAGCGGGAAACACCGGGGAGCTGTTTTTT
CASSPRLAGNTGELFF
>TRBJ2-1|TRBV6-2/TRBV6-3|-|TRBD2
TGTGCCAGCAGTAGAAGGACTAGCGGGAGTATGTACAATGAGCAGTTCTTC
CASSRRTSGSMYNEQFF
>TRBJ1-6|TRBV5-1|-|TRBD1
TGCGCCAGCAGCTTGGAGGACAGGGAAGTAGGGTCACCCCTCCACTTT
CASSLEDREVGSPLHF
>TRBJ2-3|TRBV6-6|once|-
TGTGCCAGCAGTTACTCATCGGGGGGCACAGATACGCAGTATTTT
CASSYSSGGTDTQYF